This T cell receptor (beta chain) was identified in a study of blood T cell repertoires in COVID-19. Study details: PBMCs, B-cell-depleted T cells, or T cells were the source of the cDNA or gDNA that made up the material.

Measured with immunoSEQ multiplex PCR; TCRdb has only the in-frame clones, and not every one. This sample has 240,000 or so clones, with around 79% found just once. The germline V gene has CDR1 SGHDT and CDR2 YYEEEE. The V end was cut by 1 base, the J end by 3 bases, with 14 bases between. The CDR3 runs to 15 residues. The chain combines TRBV5-6 with TRBJ2-7; a possible D gene is TRBD1 (5 bases). This TCR was recovered from a woman of 80 years or more with acute or convalescent COVID-19. Sequencing used peripheral blood. The CDR3 is CASSLRVMGHYEQYF. CDR3 DNA sequence: TGTGCCAGCAGCTTGCGTGTCATGGGGCACTACGAGCAGTACTTC. Variable domain in full (rest from reference TRBV5-6 and TRBJ2-7): DAGVTQSPTHLIKTRGQQVTLRCSPKSGHDTVSWYQQALGQGPQFIFQYYEEEERQRGNFPDRFSGHQFPNYSSELNVNALLLGDSALYLCASSLRVMGHYEQYFGPGTRLTVT.